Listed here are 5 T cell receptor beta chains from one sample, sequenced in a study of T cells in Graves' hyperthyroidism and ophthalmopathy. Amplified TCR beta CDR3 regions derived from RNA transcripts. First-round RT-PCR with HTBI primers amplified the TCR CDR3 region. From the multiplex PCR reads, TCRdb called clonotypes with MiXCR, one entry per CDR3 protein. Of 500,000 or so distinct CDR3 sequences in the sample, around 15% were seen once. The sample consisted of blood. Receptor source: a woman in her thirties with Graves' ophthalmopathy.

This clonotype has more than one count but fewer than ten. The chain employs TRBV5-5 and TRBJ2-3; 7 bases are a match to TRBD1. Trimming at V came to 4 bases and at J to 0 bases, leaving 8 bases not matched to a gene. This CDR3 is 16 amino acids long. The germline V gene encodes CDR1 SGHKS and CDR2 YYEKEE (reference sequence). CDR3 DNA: TGTGCCAGCAGCGCCCACAGGGGATCTAGCACAGATACGCAGTATTTT. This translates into CASSAHRGSSTDTQYF.

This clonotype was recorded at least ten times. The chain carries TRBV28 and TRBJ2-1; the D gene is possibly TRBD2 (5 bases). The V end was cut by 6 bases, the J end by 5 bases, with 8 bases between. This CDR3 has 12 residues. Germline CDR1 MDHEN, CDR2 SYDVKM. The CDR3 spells CASRTGDNEQFF. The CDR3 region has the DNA TGTGCCAGCAGGACCGGGGACAATGAGCAGTTCTTC. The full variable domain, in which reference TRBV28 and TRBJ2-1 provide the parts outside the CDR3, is DVKVTQSSRYLVKRTGEKVFLECVQDMDHENMFWYRQDPGLGLRLIYFSYDVKMKEKGDIPEGYSVSREKKERFSLILESASTNQTSMYLCASRTGDNEQFFGPGTRLTVL.

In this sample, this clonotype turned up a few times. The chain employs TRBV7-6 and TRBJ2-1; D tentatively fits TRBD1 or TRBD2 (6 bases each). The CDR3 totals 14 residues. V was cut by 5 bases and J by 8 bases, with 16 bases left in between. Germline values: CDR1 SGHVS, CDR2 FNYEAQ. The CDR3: CASSPRLGGDEQFF. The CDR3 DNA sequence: TGTGCCAGCAGCCCCCGCCTGGGGGGCGATGAGCAGTTCTTC.

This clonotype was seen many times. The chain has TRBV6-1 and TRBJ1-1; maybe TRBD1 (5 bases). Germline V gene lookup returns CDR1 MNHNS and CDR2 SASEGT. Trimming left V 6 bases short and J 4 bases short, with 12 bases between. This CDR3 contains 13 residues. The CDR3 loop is CASRAGGVTEAFF. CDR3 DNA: TGTGCCAGCAGGGCCGGAGGGGTCACTGAAGCTTTCTTT.

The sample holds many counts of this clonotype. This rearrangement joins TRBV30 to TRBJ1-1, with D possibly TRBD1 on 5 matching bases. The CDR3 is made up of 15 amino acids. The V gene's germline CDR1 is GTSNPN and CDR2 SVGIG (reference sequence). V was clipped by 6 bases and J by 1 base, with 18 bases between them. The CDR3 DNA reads TGTGCCTGCCAGGGTGGGGGTTGGACGAACACTGAAGCTTTCTTT. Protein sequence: CACQGGGWTNTEAFF.